These 10 T cell receptor beta chains share one sample of origin, sequenced in a study of CD8 T cells in ankylosing spondylitis. TCRdb re-called the 5' RACE reads through MiXCR, storing one row per CDR3 protein. The sample includes about 360,000 distinct CDR3 sequences, about 15% of them seen just once. Source material: blood, either unsorted or a sorted T cell fraction (not recorded which). Receptors were obtained from a male donor with ankylosing spondylitis or in good health (not recorded which).

Only a few counts were recorded for this clonotype. The chain links TRBV7-9 to TRBJ1-2, with a possible D match to TRBD1 (5 bases). CDR1 and CDR2 (germline): SEHNR, FQNEAQ (reference sequence). The CDR3 sequence is 16 residues long. V was pared by 5 bases and J by 4 bases, with 20 bases between. CDR3 sequence reads: CASSPTIAGATYGYTF. DNA of the CDR3: TGTGCCAGCAGCCCTACTATAGCCGGGGCGACCTATGGCTACACCTTC.

Only a few counts were recorded for this clonotype. An end of the junction does not agree with germline; a read error may underlie this. The V gene is TRBV20-1, the J gene TRBJ2-3; D gene unclear. The CDR3 loop spans 12 amino acids. CDR1 DFQATT and CDR2 SNEGSKA come from the germline V gene (reference sequence). CDR3 nucleotide sequence: TGCAGTGCTAGACCAAGCACAGAAACGCAGTATTTT. It translates to CSARPSTETQYF.

The chain is built from TRBV18 and TRBJ2-3; a possible D gene is TRBD2 (6 bases). The germline V gene encodes CDR1 KGHSH and CDR2 LQKENI. CDR3 length: 14 residues. V lost 4 bases to trimming and J lost 6 bases, with 14 bases between them. The CDR3 DNA reads as TGTGCCAGCTCACTGGGGAGGACCGGGGATACGCAGTATTTT. This translates into CASSLGRTGDTQYF.

This clonotype was seen more than once but under ten times. This chain connects TRBV3-1 to TRBJ2-7, with 12 bases identical to TRBD2. There are 15 residues in the CDR3. V was clipped by 0 bases and J by 7 bases; unmatched bases: 4. Germline V lookup: CDR1 LGHDT, CDR2 YNNKEL (reference sequence). CDR3 loop: CASSQEILAGGEQYF. The CDR3 coding sequence is TGTGCCAGCAGCCAAGAAATCCTAGCGGGAGGGGAGCAGTACTTC.

This clonotype was seen ten or more times. The rearrangement links TRBV6-4 to TRBJ2-3; unclear D gene. The length of the CDR3 is 12 residues. CDR1 is MRHNA and CDR2 is SNTAGT in the germline V gene. With 4 bases removed from V and 0 bases from J, the gap between germline ends came to 2 bases. The CDR3 region has the DNA TGTGCCAGCAGTGCTAGCACAGATACGCAGTATTTT. This gives the protein CASSASTDTQYF.

This clonotype showed up many times. The chain employs TRBV18 and TRBJ2-7, with D possibly being TRBD2 (5 bases). The CDR3 contains 15 residues. Per the germline V gene, CDR1 is KGHSH and CDR2 is LQKENI. The V gene lost 3 bases and the J gene lost 5 bases, with 17 bases spanning the gap. The CDR3 region has the DNA TGTGCCAGCTCACCGGCGACGGGGATTACACACGAGCAGTACTTC. It codes for CASSPATGITHEQYF.

This clonotype has more than one count but fewer than ten. The genes are TRBV6-1 and TRBJ2-2, with TRBD2 identical over 7 bases. V was clipped by 6 bases and J by 4 bases; unmatched bases: 11. This CDR3 has 16 amino acids. The germline V gene has CDR1 MNHNS and CDR2 SASEGT. CDR3 region: CASRDSGRRSTGELFF. DNA of the CDR3: TGTGCCAGCAGGGATAGCGGGCGCCGGAGCACCGGGGAGCTGTTTTTT.

This clonotype was observed a few times. The V and J genes are TRBV7-9 and TRBJ1-2, with 7 bases lining up with TRBD1. Germline CDR1 and CDR2: SEHNR and FQNEAQ (reference sequence). V lost 1 base, J lost 6 bases, and 5 bases stayed unmatched. This CDR3 is built from 14 residues. The DNA of the CDR3 is TGTGCCAGCAGCTTAGAGGGGGCGTCGGATGGCTACACCTTC. It specifies CASSLEGASDGYTF.

The chain combines TRBV4-2 with TRBJ1-3; no clear D gene. Trimming pared 5 bases from V and 0 bases from J, leaving 17 bases between. CDR3 length: 17 residues. Germline CDR1 and CDR2: LGHNA and YNFKEQ. CDR3: CASSSSPRRNSGNTIYF. The CDR3 DNA sequence: TGTGCCAGCAGCTCATCCCCTCGACGGAACTCTGGAAACACCATATATTTT.

V is TRBV6-1 and J is TRBJ2-4; no clear D. Germline CDR1 MNHNS, CDR2 SASEGT. Trimming took 1 base from V and 0 from J, leaving 22 bases between them. CDR3 length: 20 residues. In DNA, the CDR3 is TGTGCCAGCAGTGAAGGCTCAGGAACAGCCTACCTACTAGCCAAAAACATTCAGTACTTC. Encoded protein: CASSEGSGTAYLLAKNIQYF.